This TCR beta chain was identified in a study of blood T cell repertoires in COVID-19. About the research overall: PBMCs, B-cell-depleted T cells, or T cells were the source of the cDNA or gDNA that made up the material.

Methods used by the authors: Estimation of nucleated cell counts was performed using reference gene primer amplification. The data were produced by immunoSEQ multiplex PCR, yet TCRdb's version contains in-frame clones alone and is incomplete. D and trimming were read from the DNA, whereas the V and J calls and clone size are those reported in that table. This sample has a few hundred thousand clones, with 86% found just once. CDR3 size: 12 residues. Trimming shortened V by 5 bases and J by 6 bases, and 10 bases separated the two germline ends. CDR1 is SGHRS and CDR2 is YFSETQ in the germline V gene. The receptor's source is a man in his 60s with acute or convalescent COVID-19. The sequencing input was peripheral blood. V gene TRBV5-1 combines with J gene TRBJ2-3; TRBD2 is a possible D gene (6 bases). The CDR3 region has the DNA TGCGCCAGCAGTCCTAGCGTCGATACGCAGTATTTT. Its translation: CASSPSVDTQYF. Looking up the rest from reference TRBV5-1 and TRBJ2-3 gives the full variable domain: KAGVTQTPRYLIKTRGQQVTLSCSPISGHRSVSWYQQTPGQGLQFLFEYFSETQRNKGNFPGRFSGRQFSNSRSEMNVSTLELGDSALYLCASSPSVDTQYFGPGTRLTVL.